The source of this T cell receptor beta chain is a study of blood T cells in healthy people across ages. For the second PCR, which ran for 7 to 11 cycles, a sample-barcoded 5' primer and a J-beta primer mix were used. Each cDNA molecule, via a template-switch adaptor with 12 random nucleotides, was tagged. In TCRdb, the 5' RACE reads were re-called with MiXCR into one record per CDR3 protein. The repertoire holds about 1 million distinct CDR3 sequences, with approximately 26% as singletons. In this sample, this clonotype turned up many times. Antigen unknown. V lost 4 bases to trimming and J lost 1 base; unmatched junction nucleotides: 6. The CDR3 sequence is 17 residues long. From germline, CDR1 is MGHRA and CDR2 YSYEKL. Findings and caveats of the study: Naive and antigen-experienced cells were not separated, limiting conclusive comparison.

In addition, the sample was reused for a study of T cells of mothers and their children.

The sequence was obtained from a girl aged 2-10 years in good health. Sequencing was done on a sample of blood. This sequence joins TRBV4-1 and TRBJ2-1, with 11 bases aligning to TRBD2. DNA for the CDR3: TGCGCCAGCAGCCTCGTTCTAGCGGGAGGTTCCTACAATGAGCAGTTCTTC. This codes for CASSLVLAGGSYNEQFF.